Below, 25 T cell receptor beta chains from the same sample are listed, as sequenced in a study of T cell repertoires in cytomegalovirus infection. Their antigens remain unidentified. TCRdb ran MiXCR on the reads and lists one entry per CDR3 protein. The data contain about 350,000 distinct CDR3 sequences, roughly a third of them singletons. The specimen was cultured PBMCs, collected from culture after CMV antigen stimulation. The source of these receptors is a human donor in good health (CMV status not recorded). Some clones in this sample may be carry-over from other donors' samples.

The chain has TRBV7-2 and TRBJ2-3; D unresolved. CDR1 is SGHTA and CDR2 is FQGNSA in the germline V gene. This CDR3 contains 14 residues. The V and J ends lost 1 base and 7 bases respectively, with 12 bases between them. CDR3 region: CASSLDLRRNTQYF. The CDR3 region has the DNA TGTGCCAGCAGCTTAGATCTTCGGCGAAATACGCAGTATTTT.

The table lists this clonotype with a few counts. CDR3 sequence reads: CASSLVAPGPYEQYV. In DNA, the CDR3 is TGTGCCAGCAGCTTAGTAGCCCCGGGCCCCTACGAGCAGTACGTC. V is TRBV7-9 and J is TRBJ2-7, with D uncertain. The germline V gene encodes CDR1 SEHNR and CDR2 FQNEAQ (reference sequence). The CDR3 length is 15 residues. V was clipped by 1 base and J by 2 bases, with 12 bases between them.

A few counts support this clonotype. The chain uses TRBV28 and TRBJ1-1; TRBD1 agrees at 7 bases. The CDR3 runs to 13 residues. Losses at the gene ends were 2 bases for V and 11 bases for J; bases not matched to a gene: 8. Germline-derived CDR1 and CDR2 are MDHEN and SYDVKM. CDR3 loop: CASSLADRDGAFF. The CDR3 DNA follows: TGTGCCAGCAGTTTAGCTGACAGGGACGGGGCTTTCTTT.

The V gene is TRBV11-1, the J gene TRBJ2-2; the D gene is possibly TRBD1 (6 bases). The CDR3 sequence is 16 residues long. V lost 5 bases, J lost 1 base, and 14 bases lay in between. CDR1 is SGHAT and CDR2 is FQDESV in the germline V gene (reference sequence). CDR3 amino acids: CASSPRTEVNTGELFF. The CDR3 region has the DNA TGTGCCAGCAGCCCCAGGACAGAGGTGAACACCGGGGAGCTGTTTTTT.

This chain's CDR3 is CSVVGTDTGELFF. DNA of the CDR3: TGCAGCGTTGTGGGGACGGACACCGGGGAGCTGTTTTTT. The rearrangement joins TRBV29-1 to TRBJ2-2; either TRBD1 or TRBD2 may supply D (5 bases each). Germline V gene data show CDR1 as SQVTM and CDR2 as ANQGSEA. Trimming took 4 bases from V and 3 from J, leaving 9 bases between them. The CDR3 length is 13 residues.

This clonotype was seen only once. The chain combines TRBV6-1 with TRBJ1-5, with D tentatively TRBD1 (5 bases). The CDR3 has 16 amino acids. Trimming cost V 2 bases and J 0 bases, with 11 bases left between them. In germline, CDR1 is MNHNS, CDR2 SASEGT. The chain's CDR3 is CASSERRGYSNQPQHF. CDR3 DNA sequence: TGTGCCAGCAGTGAAAGGCGGGGCTATAGCAATCAGCCCCAGCATTTT.

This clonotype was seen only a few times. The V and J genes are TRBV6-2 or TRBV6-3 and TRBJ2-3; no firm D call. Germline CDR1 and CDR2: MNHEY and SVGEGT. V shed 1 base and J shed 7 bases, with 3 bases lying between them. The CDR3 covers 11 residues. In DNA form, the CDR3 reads TGTGCCAGCAGTTACTTCCATACGCAGTATTTT. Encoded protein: CASSYFHTQYF.

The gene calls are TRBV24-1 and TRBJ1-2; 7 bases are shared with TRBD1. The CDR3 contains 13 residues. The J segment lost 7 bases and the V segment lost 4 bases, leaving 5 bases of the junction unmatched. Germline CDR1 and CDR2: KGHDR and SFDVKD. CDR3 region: CATSEQGTAGYTF. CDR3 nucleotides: TGTGCCACCAGTGAGCAAGGGACAGCTGGCTACACCTTC.

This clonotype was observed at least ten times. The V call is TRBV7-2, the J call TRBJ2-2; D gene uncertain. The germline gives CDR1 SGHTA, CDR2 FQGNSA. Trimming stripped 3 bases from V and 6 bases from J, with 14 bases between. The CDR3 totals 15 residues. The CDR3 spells CASSFSGVEAGELFF. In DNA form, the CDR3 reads TGTGCCAGCAGCTTTTCGGGTGTAGAGGCCGGGGAGCTGTTTTTT.

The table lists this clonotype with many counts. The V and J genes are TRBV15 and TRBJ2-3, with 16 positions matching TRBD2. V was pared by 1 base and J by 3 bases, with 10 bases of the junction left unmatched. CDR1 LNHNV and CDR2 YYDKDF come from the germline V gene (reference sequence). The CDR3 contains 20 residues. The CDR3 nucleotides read TGTGCCACCAGCAGAGCCCGGGGACTAGCGGGAGGGACCCTAACAGATACGCAGTATTTT. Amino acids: CATSRARGLAGGTLTDTQYF.

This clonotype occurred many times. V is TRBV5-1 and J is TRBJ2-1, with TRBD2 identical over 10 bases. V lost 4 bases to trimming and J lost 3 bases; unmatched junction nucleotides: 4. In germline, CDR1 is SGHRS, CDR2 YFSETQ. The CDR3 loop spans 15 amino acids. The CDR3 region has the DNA TGCGCCAGCAGCATAGGACTAGCGGACTACAATGAGCAGTTCTTC. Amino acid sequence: CASSIGLADYNEQFF.

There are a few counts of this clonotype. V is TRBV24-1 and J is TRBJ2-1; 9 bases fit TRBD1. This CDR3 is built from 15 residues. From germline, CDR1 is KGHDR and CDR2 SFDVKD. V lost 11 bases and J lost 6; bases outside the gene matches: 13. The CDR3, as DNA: TGTGCCAGCGAACCAGGGACAGGGTGGGGCAATGAGCAGTTCTTC. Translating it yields CASEPGTGWGNEQFF.

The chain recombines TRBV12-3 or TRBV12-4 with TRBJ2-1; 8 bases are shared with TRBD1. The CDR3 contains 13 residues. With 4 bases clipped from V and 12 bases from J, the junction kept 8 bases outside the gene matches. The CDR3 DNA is TGTGCCAGCAGTTGGGTCAGGGGGCATTCGCAGTTCTTC. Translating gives CASSWVRGHSQFF.

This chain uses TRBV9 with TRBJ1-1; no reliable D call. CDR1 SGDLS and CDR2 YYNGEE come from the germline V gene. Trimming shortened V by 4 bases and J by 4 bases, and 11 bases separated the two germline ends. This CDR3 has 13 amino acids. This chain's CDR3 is CASSFNLGTEAFF. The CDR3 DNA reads TGTGCCAGCAGCTTCAACTTGGGCACTGAAGCTTTCTTT.

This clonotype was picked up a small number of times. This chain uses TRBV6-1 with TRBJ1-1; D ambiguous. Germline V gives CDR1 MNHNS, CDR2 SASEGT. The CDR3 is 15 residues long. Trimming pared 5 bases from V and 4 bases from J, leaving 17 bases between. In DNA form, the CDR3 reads TGTGCCAGCAGTTGGAAGCGATCGGATGCCACTGAAGCTTTCTTT. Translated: CASSWKRSDATEAFF.

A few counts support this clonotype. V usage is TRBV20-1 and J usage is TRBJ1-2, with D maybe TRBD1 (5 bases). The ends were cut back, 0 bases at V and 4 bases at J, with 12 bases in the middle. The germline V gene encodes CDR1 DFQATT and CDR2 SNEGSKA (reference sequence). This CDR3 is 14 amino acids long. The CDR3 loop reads CSARDQGRGYGYTF. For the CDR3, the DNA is TGCAGTGCTAGAGATCAGGGTCGGGGCTATGGCTACACCTTC.

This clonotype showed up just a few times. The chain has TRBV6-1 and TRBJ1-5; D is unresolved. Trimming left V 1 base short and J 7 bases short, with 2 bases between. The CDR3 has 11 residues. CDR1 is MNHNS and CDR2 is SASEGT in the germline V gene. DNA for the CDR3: TGTGCCAGCAGTGAAGGACAGCCCCAGCATTTT. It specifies CASSEGQPQHF.

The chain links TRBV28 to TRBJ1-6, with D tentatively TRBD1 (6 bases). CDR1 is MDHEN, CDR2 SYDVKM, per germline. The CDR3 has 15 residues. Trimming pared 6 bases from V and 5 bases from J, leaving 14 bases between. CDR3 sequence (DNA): TGTGCCAGCAGCACAGGGTCAGCAGATAATTCACCCCTCCACTTT. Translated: CASSTGSADNSPLHF.

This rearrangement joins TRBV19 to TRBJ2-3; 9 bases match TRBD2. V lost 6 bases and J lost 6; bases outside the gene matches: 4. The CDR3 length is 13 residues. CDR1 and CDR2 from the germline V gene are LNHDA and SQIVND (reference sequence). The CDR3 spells CASRVTSGDTQYF. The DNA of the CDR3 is TGTGCCAGTAGGGTAACTAGCGGGGATACGCAGTATTTT.

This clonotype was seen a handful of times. The CDR3 DNA sequence: TGTGCCAGCAACCAGGGGGGGTCCCCTGACGATACGCAGTATTTT. This sequence encodes CASNQGGSPDDTQYF. The chain combines TRBV7-6 with TRBJ2-3, with D possibly called TRBD1 or TRBD2 (7 bases each). CDR1 is SGHVS and CDR2 is FNYEAQ in the germline V gene. Trimming cost V 7 bases and J 6 bases, with 20 bases left between them. This CDR3 region has 15 residues.

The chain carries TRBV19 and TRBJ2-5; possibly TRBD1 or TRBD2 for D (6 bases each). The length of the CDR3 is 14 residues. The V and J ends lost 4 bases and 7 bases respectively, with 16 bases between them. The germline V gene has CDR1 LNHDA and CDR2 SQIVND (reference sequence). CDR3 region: CASSKGGWLGTQYF. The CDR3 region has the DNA TGTGCCAGTAGTAAGGGGGGCTGGTTAGGGACCCAGTACTTC.

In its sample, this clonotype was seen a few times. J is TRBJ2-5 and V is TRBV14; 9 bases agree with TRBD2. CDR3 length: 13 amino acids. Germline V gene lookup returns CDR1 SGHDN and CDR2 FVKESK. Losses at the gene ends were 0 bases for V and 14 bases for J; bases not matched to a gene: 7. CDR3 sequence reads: CASSQDRREGTYF. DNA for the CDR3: TGTGCCAGCAGCCAAGACAGGCGGGAGGGGACATACTTC.

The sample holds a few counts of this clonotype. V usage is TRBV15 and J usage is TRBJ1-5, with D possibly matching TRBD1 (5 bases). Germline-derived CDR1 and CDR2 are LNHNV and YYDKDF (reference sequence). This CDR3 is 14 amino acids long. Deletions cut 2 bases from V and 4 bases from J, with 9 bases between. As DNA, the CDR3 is TGTGCCACCAGCAGACCGGGACGGAATCAGCCCCAGCATTTT. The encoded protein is CATSRPGRNQPQHF.

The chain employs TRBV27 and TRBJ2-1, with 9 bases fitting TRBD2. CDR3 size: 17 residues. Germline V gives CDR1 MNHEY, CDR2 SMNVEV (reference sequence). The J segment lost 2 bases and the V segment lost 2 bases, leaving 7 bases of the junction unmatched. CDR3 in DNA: TGTGCCAGCAGTTTACGGGCTAGCGGGGACGCCTACAATGAGCAGTTCTTC. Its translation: CASSLRASGDAYNEQFF.

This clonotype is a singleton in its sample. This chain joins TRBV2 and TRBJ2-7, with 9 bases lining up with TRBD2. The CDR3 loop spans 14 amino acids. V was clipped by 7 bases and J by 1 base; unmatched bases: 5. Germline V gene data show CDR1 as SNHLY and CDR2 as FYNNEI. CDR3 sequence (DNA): TGTGCCAGCACCCGGACTAGCGCATCCTACGAGCAGTACTTC. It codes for CASTRTSASYEQYF. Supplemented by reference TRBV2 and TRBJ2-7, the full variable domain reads EPEVTQTPSHQVTQMGQEVILRCVPISNHLYFYWYRQILGQKVEFLVSFYNNEISEKSEIFDDQFSVERPDGSNFTLKIRSTKLEDSAMYFCASTRTSASYEQYFGPGTRLTVT.